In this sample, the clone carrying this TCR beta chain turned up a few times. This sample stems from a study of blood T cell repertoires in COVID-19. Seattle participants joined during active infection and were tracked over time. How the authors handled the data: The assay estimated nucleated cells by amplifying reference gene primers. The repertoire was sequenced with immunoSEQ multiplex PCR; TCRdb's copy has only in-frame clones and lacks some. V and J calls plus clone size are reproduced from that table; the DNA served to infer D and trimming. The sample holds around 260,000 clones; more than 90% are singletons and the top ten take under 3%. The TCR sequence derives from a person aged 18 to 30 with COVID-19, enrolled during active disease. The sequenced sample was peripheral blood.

The CDR3 loop reads CACRLGLAGEQFF. CDR3 DNA: TGTGCCTGTCGGCTGGGACTAGCGGGAGAGCAGTTCTTC. The rearrangement uses TRBV6-5 and TRBJ2-1; TRBD2 matches 13 bases. Trimming took 11 bases from V and 10 from J; bases not matched to a gene: 8. Germline loops: CDR1 MNHEY, CDR2 SVGAGI. The CDR3 extends over 13 amino acids.